Listed below are T cell receptor beta chains from one sample, sequenced in a study of vaccination and CD4 T cells after COVID-19. MiXCR, applied by TCRdb to the PCR reads, yields one record per CDR3 protein. The repertoire holds approximately 2,800 distinct CDR3 sequences, approximately 22% seen once, with less than 50% in the top ten. These receptors have no identified antigens. Material for sequencing was CD4+ T cells from blood, cultured in vitro. These receptors were taken from a human donor who had recovered from COVID-19. Both conserved end residues are part of each CDR3. The order of the fields is D gene, clone size, J gene, V gene, CDR3 DNA, CDR3 protein. D genes are given only for firm matches. Not all rows give a size; the values are once, few, many and, for expanded clones, a class.

NA,NA,TRBJ2-7,TRBV15,TGTGCCACCAGCAGAGATCATGGGGATATTTACGAGCAGTACTTC,CATSRDHGDIYEQYF
NA,NA,TRBJ1-2,TRBV19,TGTGCCAGTAGTGTCCGGGACACTAACTATGGCTACACCTTC,CASSVRDTNYGYTF
NA,NA,TRBJ1-2,TRBV12-3/TRBV12-4,TGTGCCAGCAGTTTAGAGTCTTGGGGGGGCTACACCTTC,CASSLESWGGYTF
NA,medium-sized,TRBJ2-1,TRBV2,TGTGCCAGCAAGGGAAGAATCTACAATGAGCAGTTCTTC,CASKGRIYNEQFF
TRBD1,few,TRBJ1-2,TRBV7-2,TGTGCCAGCAGCCCCGACAGGGGAGTACTCTATGGCTACACCTTC,CASSPDRGVLYGYTF
NA,few,TRBJ2-7,TRBV7-8,TGTGCCAGCAGCTTTCTAGACGGCTACGAGCAGTACTTC,CASSFLDGYEQYF
NA,NA,TRBJ1-5,TRBV19,TGTGCCAGTACTACGGGGCCCCGGCAGCCCCAGCATTTT,CASTTGPRQPQHF
NA,few,TRBJ2-2,TRBV6-1,TGTGCCAGCAGTGGAGCCGGAGCCGGGGAGCTGTTTTTT,CASSGAGAGELFF
TRBD2,few,TRBJ2-7,TRBV6-1,TGTGCCAGCGGTAGGACTAGCGGGGGCTCCTTCTACGAGCAGTACTTC,CASGRTSGGSFYEQYF
TRBD1,NA,TRBJ2-2,TRBV18,TGTGCCAGCTCACCGCAGGGGGCTAAGAACACCGGGGAGCTGTTTTTT,CASSPQGAKNTGELFF
NA,NA,TRBJ1-2,TRBV2,TGTGCCAGCAGTGAAGGAAGGGTTGGCATTGGTATCGGCTACACCTTC,CASSEGRVGIGIGYTF
NA,NA,TRBJ2-2,TRBV5-4,TGTGCCAGCAGCTTGGTGAAGGGCGGGGAGCTGTTTTTT,CASSLVKGGELFF
TRBD1,NA,TRBJ1-5,TRBV12-5,TGTGCTAGTGGTTCCTCTGACAGGGGCAATCAGCCCCAGCATTTT,CASGSSDRGNQPQHF
NA,few,TRBJ1-1,TRBV7-9,TGTGCCAGCAGCTTTGATGGGGGGCGACAAGCTTTCTTT,CASSFDGGRQAFF
NA,NA,TRBJ1-2,TRBV5-1,TGCGCCAGCAGTCTTCAGGAGGCTTATGGCTACACCTTC,CASSLQEAYGYTF
NA,NA,TRBJ2-7,TRBV19,TGTGCCAGTAGTATCGGTCGCCGGCAGACCTACGAGCAGTACTTC,CASSIGRRQTYEQYF
TRBD2,NA,TRBJ2-3,TRBV20-1,TGCAGTGCTAGCTGGTCTAGCGGGGGGACAGATACGCAGTATTTT,CSASWSSGGTDTQYF
NA,NA,TRBJ2-7,TRBV7-6,TGTGCCAGCAGCGCGTTACAGGGCTACGAGCAGTACTTC,CASSALQGYEQYF
NA,medium-sized,TRBJ1-1,TRBV12-3/TRBV12-4,TGTGCCAGCAGTTTGGGAGGCTCCACTGAAGCTTTCTTT,CASSLGGSTEAFF
NA,medium-sized,TRBJ1-1,TRBV2,TGTGCCAGCAGTGTGGTTACTGACACTGAAGCTTTCTTT,CASSVVTDTEAFF
NA,hyperexpanded,TRBJ1-1,TRBV20-1,TGCAGTGCTACTGGACAGTTGAACACTGAAGCTTTCTTT,CSATGQLNTEAFF
TRBD2,NA,TRBJ2-5,TRBV2,TGTGCCAGCAGGACGACTAGCGGGGCCGAGACCCAGTACTTC,CASRTTSGAETQYF
TRBD1,few,TRBJ1-2,TRBV5-1,TGCGCCAGCAGCACGACAGGGAACTATGGCTACACCTTC,CASSTTGNYGYTF
TRBD2,NA,TRBJ2-7,TRBV20-1,TGCAGTGCTCCCCGGACTAGAAGTGGCGAGCAGTACTTC,CSAPRTRSGEQYF
TRBD2,few,TRBJ2-3,TRBV7-3,TGTGCCAGCAGCCTAGGACTAGCCACCACAGATACGCAGTATTTT,CASSLGLATTDTQYF
NA,few,TRBJ1-5,TRBV19,TGTGCCAGTGGCCTTTCCGGCAATCAGCCCCAGCATTTT,CASGLSGNQPQHF
NA,NA,TRBJ2-5,TRBV12-3/TRBV12-4,TGTGCCAGCAGTTTATATGGCGGGGCGAAAGAGACCCAGTACTTC,CASSLYGGAKETQYF
NA,NA,TRBJ1-4,TRBV30,TGTGCCTGGGCGTGGGGAGGGGCTGCTAATGAAAAACTGTTTTTT,CAWAWGGAANEKLFF
NA,NA,TRBJ1-2,TRBV20-1,TGCAGTGCTAGCAGAGGGAAGGGCTATGGCTACACCTTC,CSASRGKGYGYTF
TRBD2,few,TRBJ2-1,TRBV19,TGTGCCAGTAGTGGAAGGACTAGCGCTTTCTACAATGAGCAGTTCTTC,CASSGRTSAFYNEQFF
TRBD2,NA,TRBJ2-5,TRBV5-5,TGTGCCAGCAGCTTTTGGACTAGCGGGGCAGGGGAGACCCAGTACTTC,CASSFWTSGAGETQYF
NA,large,TRBJ2-3,TRBV4-1,TGCGCCAGCAGCCAAGATTACGGGGAGCACCGCACAGATACGCAGTATTTT,CASSQDYGEHRTDTQYF
NA,NA,TRBJ2-3,TRBV19,TGTGCCAGTAGTATTTTGTTGGGATCAGATACGCAGTATTTT,CASSILLGSDTQYF
TRBD2,NA,TRBJ2-7,TRBV6-5,TGTGCCAGCAGTTTGGGACTAGCGGCCTTCTACGAGCAGTACTTC,CASSLGLAAFYEQYF
NA,NA,TRBJ2-5,TRBV20-1,TGCAGTGCCCCGAGAGGAACTCAACGAGGGACCCAGTACTTC,CSAPRGTQRGTQYF
NA,few,TRBJ2-7,TRBV28,TGTGCCAGCAGTAACTGGGGGGCAGGGGACGGCTACGAGCAGTACTTC,CASSNWGAGDGYEQYF
NA,medium-sized,TRBJ1-1,TRBV5-6,TGTGCCAGCAGCATGTCTGAAGGGGAAACTGAAGCTTTCTTT,CASSMSEGETEAFF
NA,few,TRBJ1-6,TRBV6-1,TGTGCCAGCAGTGAAGAGGCCAGGAGGAATTCACCCCTCCACTTT,CASSEEARRNSPLHF
NA,NA,TRBJ2-2,TRBV30,TGTGCCTGGAGTCCCGCCCTCGGCACCGGGGAGCTGTTTTTT,CAWSPALGTGELFF
NA,few,TRBJ1-2,TRBV18,TGTGCCAGCTCACCCGAACCGGACGGATCTTATGGCTACACCTTC,CASSPEPDGSYGYTF
TRBD2,NA,TRBJ2-1,TRBV9,TGTGCCAGCAGCGTAGTGGATAGCGGGGTCAACGGTCCTGAGCAGTTCTTC,CASSVVDSGVNGPEQFF
NA,few,TRBJ2-3,TRBV7-7,TGTGCTAGCAGCTCTAACCCAGCCCACCCTACGCAGTATTTT,CASSSNPAHPTQYF
NA,few,TRBJ1-1,TRBV27,TGTGCCAGCAGGCCAGACGGGGCCTGGGGCACTGAAGCTTTCTTT,CASRPDGAWGTEAFF
NA,NA,TRBJ1-1,TRBV7-9,TGTGCCAGCAGCTTAGAAATGAACACTGAAGCTTTCTTT,CASSLEMNTEAFF
NA,NA,TRBJ1-2,TRBV30,TGTGCCTGGACCGATACAGATTACTATGGCTACACCTTC,CAWTDTDYYGYTF
NA,medium-sized,TRBJ1-2,TRBV12-3/TRBV12-4,TGTGCCAGCAGCCCCACCCCCCCGGGGTCGGGTGGCTACACCTTC,CASSPTPPGSGGYTF
NA,medium-sized,TRBJ1-1,TRBV6-5,TGTGCCAGCAGTTACGGCCAGAACACTGAAGCTTTCTTT,CASSYGQNTEAFF
TRBD1,few,TRBJ2-3,TRBV5-1,TGCGCCAGCAGCTTGACGGGGACAGGCTATAGCACAGATACGCAGTATTTT,CASSLTGTGYSTDTQYF